The next 30 T cell receptor beta chains were all read from a single sample in a study of T cell responses to AZD1222 COVID-19 vaccine. The protocol was immunoSEQ multiplex PCR, while the TCRdb copy is restricted to in-frame clones and leaves out a portion. The top ten clones hold roughly 1.7% of a sample with roughly 180,000 clones, approximately 94% of them seen once. The source was peripheral blood, collected 28 days after the second AZD1222 dose. The receptors here all came from an adult who received the AZD1222 COVID-19 vaccine.

This clone was picked up one time. This chain uses TRBV27 with TRBJ1-5, with D hard to call. V shed 6 bases and J shed 6 bases, with 15 bases lying between them. This CDR3 region has 14 residues. Germline CDR1 reads MNHEY; CDR2 reads SMNVEV (reference sequence). Here the CDR3 reads CASSYSADGQPQHF. DNA of the CDR3: TGTGCCAGCAGCTACTCTGCGGACGGTCAGCCCCAGCATTTT.

The CDR3 nucleotides are TGTGCCTGCCGACAGGGAGGGCAGCCCCAGCATTTT. Its translation: CACRQGGQPQHF. This sequence joins TRBV19 and TRBJ1-5; 7 nucleotides match TRBD1. V dropped 11 bases and J dropped 7; count of bases not matched to a gene: 8. Germline V lookup: CDR1 LNHDA, CDR2 SQIVND (reference sequence). The CDR3 totals 12 residues.

This chain joins TRBV3-1 (or the pseudogene TRBV3-2) and TRBJ2-2, with D maybe TRBD2 (5 bases). Germline lookup yields CDR1 LGHDT and CDR2 YNNKEL (reference sequence). The ends were cut back, 0 bases at V and 6 bases at J, with 11 bases in the middle. The CDR3 is 15 amino acids. CDR3 coding DNA: TGTGCCAGCAGCCAAGATCTGAGGGAAGCCGGGGAGCTGTTTTTT. As protein: CASSQDLREAGELFF.

V is TRBV6-5 and J is TRBJ2-7; D assignment may be TRBD1 or TRBD2 (7 bases each). Germline CDR1 is MNHEY and CDR2 is SVGAGI. This CDR3 has 14 amino acids. V was cut by 7 bases and J by 7 bases, with 20 bases left in between. The CDR3 DNA reads TGTGCCAGCATCCTATGGGAGGGGGCGGGAGAGCAGTACTTC. This sequence encodes CASILWEGAGEQYF.

J is TRBJ2-3 and V is TRBV4-3; 8 bases match TRBD2. From germline, CDR1 is LGHNA and CDR2 YSLEER. The CDR3 is made up of 16 amino acids. V lost 8 bases to trimming and J lost 4 bases; unmatched junction nucleotides: 14. The CDR3 DNA follows: TGCGCCAGCCAGTATCTAGGAGCGGGGGAGGCAGATACGCAGTATTTT. It codes for CASQYLGAGEADTQYF.

V gene TRBV3-1 (or the pseudogene TRBV3-2) combines with J gene TRBJ1-6, with D perhaps TRBD1 (6 bases). Germline V gene sequence: CDR1 LGHDT, CDR2 YNNKEL (reference sequence). The CDR3 totals 19 residues. Trimming shortened V by 0 bases and J by 5 bases, and 20 bases separated the two germline ends. The CDR3 protein is CASSQDPLRAGGHNSPLHF. CDR3 DNA: TGTGCCAGCAGCCAAGATCCTTTGAGGGCGGGGGGCCATAATTCACCCCTCCACTTT.

The genes are TRBV7-2 and TRBJ2-1; D may correspond to TRBD1 or TRBD2 (5 bases each). The V gene's germline CDR1 is SGHTA and CDR2 FQGNSA. CDR3 length: 13 amino acids. Trimming cost V 3 bases and J 8 bases, with 11 bases left between them. The CDR3 nucleotides read TGTGCCAGCAGCTTTCAAGGGACCCATGAGCAGTTCTTC. This encodes CASSFQGTHEQFF. The variable domain in full, with the rest retrieved from reference TRBV7-2 and TRBJ2-1, is GAGVSQSPSNKVTEKGKDVELRCDPISGHTALYWYRQSLGQGLEFLIYFQGNSAPDKSGLPSDRFSAERTGGSVSTLTIQRTQQEDSAVYLCASSFQGTHEQFFGPGTRLTVL.

The chain carries TRBV19 and TRBJ2-2, with 13 nucleotides matching TRBD2. Germline V CDR1 and CDR2: LNHDA, SQIVND (reference sequence). The V segment lost 7 bases and the J segment 6 bases; nucleotides outside the gene matches: 5. The CDR3 has 15 residues. The CDR3 coding sequence is TGTGCCAGTATTACTAGCGGGAGGGCACCCGGGGAGCTGTTTTTT. This translates into CASITSGRAPGELFF.

J is TRBJ1-2 and V is TRBV6-1, with D possibly matching TRBD1 (6 bases). The CDR3 covers 14 residues. Germline CDR1 reads MNHNS; CDR2 reads SASEGT. Trimming stripped 3 bases from V and 7 bases from J, with 15 bases between. CDR3 amino acids: CASSDHRAISGYTF. The CDR3 DNA reads as TGTGCCAGCAGTGACCACAGGGCCATTAGTGGCTACACCTTC.

This clone was seen a single time. The rearrangement links TRBV7-3 to TRBJ1-2; D is undetermined. Germline lookup yields CDR1 SGHTA and CDR2 FQGTGA. CDR3 length: 13 amino acids. Between the trimmed V and J ends, which lost 5 bases and 0 bases, there was a span of 7 bases. The CDR3 DNA follows: TGTGCCAGCAGCGGTTCAACTAACTATGGCTACACCTTC. This gives the protein CASSGSTNYGYTF.

The chain couples TRBV29-1 to TRBJ1-1; D is ambiguous. V was trimmed by 4 bases and J by 3 bases, leaving 9 bases between them. The germline V gene encodes CDR1 SQVTM and CDR2 ANQGSEA. This CDR3 region has 12 residues. The CDR3 sequence: CSVALGDTEAFF. DNA of the CDR3: TGCAGCGTTGCCCTTGGGGACACTGAAGCTTTCTTT.

The rearrangement links TRBV5-1 to TRBJ2-7; 9 bases fit TRBD1. V trimming: 8 bases; J trimming: 5 bases; junction bases outside the gene matches: 11. Germline V gene lookup returns CDR1 SGHRS and CDR2 YFSETQ. CDR3 length: 14 amino acids. CDR3 DNA sequence: TGCGCCAGTTTTTCCCGGGACAGGGCTCACGAGCAGTACTTC. Residues: CASFSRDRAHEQYF.

This chain connects TRBV29-1 to TRBJ1-3; D gene unclear. CDR1 and CDR2 (germline): SQVTM, ANQGSEA. Trimming shortened V by 5 bases and J by 0 bases, and 14 bases separated the two germline ends. The CDR3 loop spans 15 amino acids. CDR3: CSVSNRLSSGNTIYF. The CDR3 bases are TGCAGCGTTAGTAACAGACTCAGCTCTGGAAACACCATATATTTT.

The rearrangement links TRBV7-3 to TRBJ2-5; 15 nucleotides align to TRBD2. Germline V lookup: CDR1 SGHTA, CDR2 FQGTGA. CDR3 length equals 18 residues. V shed 4 bases and J 2 bases; nucleotides not matched to a gene: 8. Here the CDR3 DNA reads TGTGCCAGCAGCTCGTCTCCGGGACTAGCGGGAGGACAAGAGACCCAGTACTTC. Translated, it gives CASSSSPGLAGGQETQYF.

CDR3 sequence (DNA): TGTGCCAGCAGCCTCGGGACAGGGGTTAACACAGATACGCAGTATTTT. It specifies CASSLGTGVNTDTQYF. The chain carries TRBV14 and TRBJ2-3; 10 bases map to TRBD1. The CDR3 loop spans 16 amino acids. Per the germline V gene, CDR1 is SGHDN and CDR2 is FVKESK. V dropped 4 bases and J dropped 2; count of bases not matched to a gene: 6.

CDR3 loop: CAWSRGGTGGTEAFF. The CDR3 nucleotides are TGTGCCTGGAGTCGAGGTGGGACAGGGGGTACTGAAGCTTTCTTT. V is TRBV30 and J is TRBJ1-1; 11 bases match TRBD1. The trim removed 2 bases at V and 5 bases at J, leaving 7 bases unmatched. Germline assignment: CDR1 GTSNPN and CDR2 SVGIG (reference sequence). The length of the CDR3 is 15 residues. Full variable domain (remainder filled in from reference TRBV30 and TRBJ1-1): SQTIHQWPATLVQPVGSPLSLECTVEGTSNPNLYWYRQAAGRGLQLLFYSVGIGQISSEVPQNLSASRPQDRQFILSSKKLLLSDSGFYLCAWSRGGTGGTEAFFGQGTRLTVV.

The chain couples TRBV7-3 to TRBJ2-1, with TRBD1 identical over 8 bases. V shed 2 bases and J 8 bases; nucleotides not matched to a gene: 2. The germline gives CDR1 SGHTA, CDR2 FQGTGA. There are 13 residues in the CDR3. The CDR3 DNA follows: TGTGCCAGCAGCTTAGACAGGGGCGATGAGCAGTTCTTC. Its translation is CASSLDRGDEQFF.

J is TRBJ2-3 and V is TRBV19, with 10 bases that match TRBD1. The V and J ends lost 5 bases and 2 bases, in that order; junction bases with no gene match: 1. This CDR3 region has 14 residues. The germline V gene encodes CDR1 LNHDA and CDR2 SQIVND (reference sequence). The DNA of the CDR3 is TGTGCCAGTAGTGGGACAGGGGCCACAGATACGCAGTATTTT. It translates to CASSGTGATDTQYF. The full variable domain, completed using reference TRBV19 and TRBJ2-3, is DGGITQSPKYLFRKEGQNVTLSCEQNLNHDAMYWYRQDPGQGLRLIYYSQIVNDFQKGDIAEGYSVSREKKESFPLTVTSAQKNPTAFYLCASSGTGATDTQYFGPGTRLTVL.

A remark on this clone: In this CDR3 the conserved last residue, phenylalanine or tryptophan, is missing, so a read error is likely. Because the CDR3's place on the DNA is in doubt, the DNA is left out and the CDR3 is given as listed by TCRdb. The V and J genes are TRBV10-3 and TRBJ2-7; no check of the table's D call, TRBD1, against the DNA was made. The length of the CDR3 is 9 amino acids, counting both ends. The germline V gene encodes CDR1 ENHRY and CDR2 SYGVKD. CDR3 residues: CAISESQSR.

With respect to this clone: Distinct nucleotide sequences in the sample also encode this CDR3. The chain recombines TRBV15 with TRBJ2-1; D perhaps matches TRBD2 (6 bases). The V gene lost 1 base and the J gene lost 3 bases, with 7 bases spanning the gap. This CDR3 has 14 amino acids. Looked up from germline, CDR1 is LNHNV and CDR2 is YYDKDF (reference sequence). CDR3 residues: CATSRVGGYNEQFF. CDR3 sequence (DNA): TGTGCCACCAGCAGAGTGGGGGGCTACAATGAGCAGTTCTTC.

The gene calls are TRBV30 and TRBJ2-1; D is uncertain. CDR1 and CDR2 from the germline V gene are GTSNPN and SVGIG (reference sequence). The CDR3 totals 13 residues. The CDR3 region is CAFSAQKTTEQFF. The CDR3 nucleotides are TGTGCGTTTTCAGCACAAAAGACAACCGAGCAGTTCTTC.

This chain joins TRBV24-1 and TRBJ2-6, with D unclear. Looked up from germline, CDR1 is KGHDR and CDR2 is SFDVKD. The CDR3 length is 15 residues. V gave up 4 bases and J gave up 4 bases, with 10 bases separating them. CDR3 DNA: TGTGCCACCAGTGACAAATTAGCCGGGGCCAACGTCCTGACTTTC. Translating gives CATSDKLAGANVLTF.

The genes are TRBV4-2 and TRBJ1-1, with 7 bases fitting TRBD1. Germline assignment: CDR1 LGHNA and CDR2 YNFKEQ. The CDR3 loop spans 13 amino acids. V was clipped by 4 bases and J by 3 bases; unmatched bases: 2. The CDR3 sequence: CASSRDRDTEAFF. The CDR3 DNA reads as TGTGCCAGCAGCCGAGACAGGGACACTGAAGCTTTCTTT.

The chain couples TRBV7-3 to TRBJ1-2; D unclear. V was cut by 3 bases and J by 7 bases, with 18 bases left in between. This CDR3 spans 15 amino acids. The germline gives CDR1 SGHTA, CDR2 FQGTGA. The CDR3 DNA is TGTGCCAGCAGCTTCACCCCCCCCTCGACAAGTGGCTACACCTTC. Translation gives CASSFTPPSTSGYTF. The whole variable domain, filled in from reference TRBV7-3 and TRBJ1-2, reads GAGVSQTPSNKVTEKGKYVELRCDPISGHTALYWYRQSLGQGPEFLIYFQGTGAADDSGLPNDRFFAVRPEGSVSTLKIQRTERGDSAVYLCASSFTPPSTSGYTFGSGTRLTVV.

The chain has TRBV7-8 and TRBJ2-1; D ambiguous. The CDR3 sequence is 15 residues long. The germline V gene has CDR1 SGHVS and CDR2 FQNEAQ. V was trimmed by 1 base and J by 0 bases, leaving 7 bases between them. CDR3 DNA sequence: TGTGCCAGCAGCTTAGACAGCCGCTCCTACAATGAGCAGTTCTTC. Encoded protein: CASSLDSRSYNEQFF.

This clone was detected a few times. The chain has TRBV2 and TRBJ2-7; 9 positions agree with TRBD1. The CDR3 runs to 15 residues. The V segment lost 6 bases and the J segment 2 bases; nucleotides outside the gene matches: 8. The germline gives CDR1 SNHLY, CDR2 FYNNEI. The CDR3 protein is CASSTAGTGPYEQYF. The CDR3 nucleotides read TGTGCCAGCAGCACAGCCGGGACAGGGCCCTACGAGCAGTACTTC.

The chain couples TRBV7-2 to TRBJ1-4, with a weak D call TRBD1 (5 bases). V gave up 7 bases and J gave up 8 bases, with 17 bases separating them. The CDR3 sequence is 14 residues long. Germline V gene sequence: CDR1 SGHTA, CDR2 FQGNSA. The CDR3 protein is CASTSSSKGEKLFF. DNA for the CDR3: TGTGCCAGCACCTCTTCCTCCAAGGGGGAAAAACTGTTTTTT.

J is TRBJ1-2 and V is TRBV19; D ambiguous. The germline V gene has CDR1 LNHDA and CDR2 SQIVND (reference sequence). The CDR3 runs 12 residues. V lost 7 bases, J lost 7 bases, and 13 bases lay in between. In nucleotides, the CDR3 is TGTGCCAGTACCGTAAGCGGCCTTGGCTACACCTTC. Its protein is CASTVSGLGYTF.

The chain uses TRBV4-1 and TRBJ2-1; 9 bases align to TRBD2. V lost 3 bases and J lost 5; bases outside the gene matches: 17. This CDR3 contains 19 residues. Germline-derived CDR1 and CDR2 are MGHRA and YSYEKL. The CDR3 spells CASSQLGGRARGVNNEQFF. The CDR3 DNA sequence: TGCGCCAGCAGCCAGCTCGGCGGGAGGGCCCGTGGTGTGAACAATGAGCAGTTCTTC.

The rearrangement links TRBV5-4 to TRBJ2-1, with 11 bases fitting TRBD2. The germline gives CDR1 SGHNT, CDR2 YYREEE (reference sequence). The CDR3 has 17 residues. Trimming cost V 2 bases and J 3 bases; bases outside gene matches: 7. As DNA, the CDR3 is TGTGCCAGCAGCTTACTGAAACTAGCGGGGGTCTACAATGAGCAGTTCTTC. Translation gives CASSLLKLAGVYNEQFF.